These 5 T cell receptor beta chains originate from one sample sequenced in a study of naive and memory T cell subsets (TCRdb year 2017). The library was prepared using UMI-ligation and nested PCR. Instrument used: Illumina MiSeq. The beta constant-region primer consisted of an equimolar mixture of two oligonucleotides that together covered TRBC1 and TRBC2. Starting from the raw public reads, TCRdb applied fastp trimming at Q25, assembled clones with MiXCR and retained in-frame beta chains. Entries that share a CDR3 protein sequence are merged under the most common genes and DNA. Across this sample there are 140,000 to 150,000 distinct CDR3 sequences, with about 15% seen only once. Of the sample, roughly 0.13% falls within the top ten clones. Sequenced input: naive CD4+ T cells from blood. Sample cell subset or site, as interpreted from the label and publication: naive T cells, CD45RA high CD27+. These receptor sequences come from a human donor in good health.

This chain uses TRBV29-1 with TRBJ1-2; weak D call: TRBD1 (5 bases). CDR3 length: 12 residues. The V gene lost 4 bases and the J gene lost 4 bases, with 10 bases spanning the gap. The germline gives CDR1 SQVTM, CDR2 ANQGSEA. The CDR3 DNA follows: TGCAGCGTTGGCGGGGACCCCTATGGCTACACCTTC. This translates into CSVGGDPYGYTF.

The V and J genes are TRBV6-2 or TRBV6-3 and TRBJ1-1; a possible D gene is TRBD1 (5 bases). Germline V gene data show CDR1 as MNHEY and CDR2 as SVGEGT. The length of the CDR3 is 13 residues. Trimming cost V 5 bases and J 4 bases, with 11 bases left between them. The CDR3 is CASSRGEGTEAFF. The CDR3 DNA reads as TGTGCCAGCAGTCGAGGGGAAGGCACTGAAGCTTTCTTT.

This clonotype was counted a few times. J is TRBJ2-7 and V is TRBV7-2; D is possibly TRBD2 (5 bases). Deletions cut 5 bases from V and 7 bases from J, with 27 bases between. CDR3 length equals 17 residues. The germline CDR1 and CDR2 sequences are SGHTA and FQGNSA. The CDR3 nucleotides are TGTGCCAGCAGCCGCGGGTGGGAGCCTAGAGAGAGAAGGGAGCAGTACTTC. Translation: CASSRGWEPRERREQYF.

This clonotype has just a few counts. The rearrangement links TRBV11-2 to TRBJ2-1, with D possibly called TRBD1 or TRBD2 (6 bases each). V lost 1 base to trimming and J lost 0 bases, with 7 bases between them. CDR1 and CDR2 (germline): SGHAT, FQNNGV. This CDR3 has 15 residues. The CDR3 protein is CASSLGGASYNEQFF. The CDR3 nucleotides read TGTGCCAGCAGCTTAGGGGGGGCCTCCTACAATGAGCAGTTCTTC. Supplemented by reference TRBV11-2 and TRBJ2-1, the full variable domain reads EAGVAQSPRYKIIEKRQSVAFWCNPISGHATLYWYQQILGQGPKLLIQFQNNGVVDDSQLPKDRFSAERLKGVDSTLKIQPAKLEDSAVYLCASSLGGASYNEQFFGPGTRLTVL.

The chain carries TRBV12-3 or TRBV12-4 and TRBJ1-3; D remains unclear. The germline V and J ends were trimmed by 4 bases and 0 bases, with 13 bases remaining between them. The CDR3 is 16 residues long. The CDR3: CASSSHPLSSGNTIYF. CDR3 nucleotide sequence: TGTGCCAGCAGTTCTCATCCGCTTAGCTCTGGAAACACCATATATTTT.